This TCR beta chain was sequenced during a study of cytomegalovirus exposure and HLA in healthy donors. The V and J ends lost 4 bases and 4 bases, in that order; junction bases with no gene match: 12. The CDR3 has 17 residues. Germline CDR1 is LGHNA and CDR2 is YNFKEQ. With respect to this clone: Antigen specificity is unknown.

Study findings and constraints: Indistinguishable V segments, including TRBV6-2 and TRBV6-3, were excluded. Immune exposure was documented only through CMV serostatus. Upon later analysis, TCR association rates were observed to vary by HLA locus, being highest for DRB1 and lowest for HLA-C.

The PCR had 60 Vbeta and 13 Jbeta primers. Repertoires were generated with immunoSEQ multiplex PCR, while TCRdb's copy carries only in-frame clones and drops some. The table includes about 160,000 clones, approximately 80% detected once. The chain is built from TRBV4-2 and TRBJ2-3; 9 positions agree with TRBD2. Sequenced sample: PBMCs. The source of this sequence is a man aged 50-59 years in good health and CMV-seropositive. The CDR3 is CASSPRRGGGGADTQYF. As DNA, the CDR3 is TGTGCCAGCAGCCCGCGGCGGGGCGGGGGGGGAGCAGATACGCAGTATTTT.